The clone carrying this TCR beta chain was counted a few times. TCRdb fed the PCR reads into MiXCR, producing one record per CDR3 protein. The sample records about 36,000 distinct CDR3 sequences, about 35% being singletons. Time point here: late sampling 161 to 241 days after vaccination in a few convalescent patients. The data belong to a study of vaccination and CD4 T cells after COVID-19. Study-level information: There were six male and four female convalescents, and two of them were Hispanic. Either the Pfizer-BioNTech BNT162b2 or Moderna mRNA-1273 vaccine was given as two doses. Typically, post-vaccine samples were obtained a median around 72 days after dose two, within a range of 14 to 241.

V gave up 2 bases and J gave up 2 bases; unmatched junction bases: 5. This CDR3 region has 15 residues. From germline, CDR1 is MNHEY and CDR2 SMNVEV (reference sequence). This sequence originates from a human donor who had recovered from COVID-19. The genes are TRBV27 and TRBJ2-7, with TRBD2 identical over 8 bases. Sample: CD4+ T cells from blood, taken about 7 months after SARS-CoV-2 vaccination. The CDR3 DNA follows: TGTGCCAGCAGTTTAAGCCTAGCGGGTCCCTACGAGCAGTACTTC. It specifies CASSLSLAGPYEQYF.